The rows below give T cell receptor beta chains drawn from one sample of a study of shared clonotypes between healthy human individuals. The method was immunoSEQ multiplex PCR; TCRdb's version includes in-frame clones alone and lacks a portion of them. Of millions of clones in the sample, 85% to 95% were seen once. The sample was naive CD4+ T cells sorted from blood. The receptor set was obtained from a man between 18 and 29 years old in good health. CDR3s include the opening cysteine and the closing phenylalanine or tryptophan. Each record gives: J gene, CDR3 length, D gene, V gene, clone size, CDR3 DNA, CDR3 protein. D genes are given only for firm matches. Size is omitted from some rows. Given values are once, few, many or a class for expanded clones.

J gene: TRBJ2-2
CDR3 length: 17
D gene: TRBD2
V gene: TRBV5-1
clone size: once
CDR3 DNA: TGCGCCAGCAGCCCAAGACTAGCGGGAGAGAGGACCGGGGAGCTGTTTTTT
CDR3 protein: CASSPRLAGERTGELFF

J gene: TRBJ2-7
CDR3 length: 15
D gene: NA
V gene: TRBV13
clone size: NA
CDR3 DNA: TGTGCCAGCAGCTTAATGTGGGACGGCTCCTACGAGCAGTACTTC
CDR3 protein: CASSLMWDGSYEQYF

J gene: TRBJ2-7
CDR3 length: 12
D gene: NA
V gene: TRBV7-2
clone size: NA
CDR3 DNA: TGTGCCAGCAGCCATCAGGCTTACGAGCAGTACTTC
CDR3 protein: CASSHQAYEQYF

J gene: TRBJ1-4
CDR3 length: 13
D gene: NA
V gene: TRBV5-1
clone size: NA
CDR3 DNA: TGCGCCAGCAGCTTAAACAGGGATGAAAAACTGTTTTTT
CDR3 protein: CASSLNRDEKLFF

J gene: TRBJ1-6
CDR3 length: 13
D gene: NA
V gene: TRBV5-6
clone size: NA
CDR3 DNA: TGTGCCAGCGCCGAGCTTCATAATTCACCCCTCCACTTT
CDR3 protein: CASAELHNSPLHF

J gene: TRBJ2-1
CDR3 length: 19
D gene: TRBD2
V gene: TRBV19
clone size: NA
CDR3 DNA: TGTGCCAGTAGTATAAGGCCCGGGACTAGCGGGAGGGGCTACAATGAGCAGTTCTTC
CDR3 protein: CASSIRPGTSGRGYNEQFF

J gene: TRBJ2-7
CDR3 length: 15
D gene: TRBD1
V gene: TRBV7-9
clone size: NA
CDR3 DNA: TGTGCCAGCAGCTTAGGACAGGGATATTCCTACGAGCAGTACTTC
CDR3 protein: CASSLGQGYSYEQYF

J gene: TRBJ2-2
CDR3 length: 15
D gene: TRBD2
V gene: TRBV7-2
clone size: NA
CDR3 DNA: TGTGCCAGCAGCACTAGCGGGACGAACACCGGGGAGCTGTTTTTT
CDR3 protein: CASSTSGTNTGELFF

J gene: TRBJ2-1
CDR3 length: 15
D gene: TRBD2
V gene: TRBV7-6
clone size: NA
CDR3 DNA: TGTGCCAGCAGCTTACCCCAGCGGGGGGGCAATGAGCAGTTCTTC
CDR3 protein: CASSLPQRGGNEQFF

J gene: TRBJ1-6
CDR3 length: 16
D gene: TRBD1
V gene: TRBV27
clone size: NA
CDR3 DNA: TGTGCCAGCAGTACCCGACAGGGGGTAGGTAATTCACCCCTCCACTTT
CDR3 protein: CASSTRQGVGNSPLHF

J gene: TRBJ1-6
CDR3 length: 14
D gene: NA
V gene: TRBV7-9
clone size: NA
CDR3 DNA: TGTGCCAGCAGCCGCAGAGATATCGGTTCACCCCTCCACTTT
CDR3 protein: CASSRRDIGSPLHF

J gene: TRBJ1-6
CDR3 length: 12
D gene: NA
V gene: TRBV6-1
clone size: NA
CDR3 DNA: TGTGCCAGCACCGACGGAGCTTCACCCCTCCACTTT
CDR3 protein: CASTDGASPLHF

J gene: TRBJ2-3
CDR3 length: 15
D gene: TRBD2
V gene: TRBV7-3
clone size: NA
CDR3 DNA: TGTGCCAGCAGCCCAGCGGGAGGGGTGGCAGATACGCAGTATTTT
CDR3 protein: CASSPAGGVADTQYF

J gene: TRBJ1-2
CDR3 length: 15
D gene: TRBD1
V gene: TRBV5-1
clone size: NA
CDR3 DNA: TGCGCCAGCAGCTTGATAGGGACAGGGAACTATGGCTACACCTTC
CDR3 protein: CASSLIGTGNYGYTF

J gene: TRBJ2-3
CDR3 length: 12
D gene: NA
V gene: TRBV7-9
clone size: NA
CDR3 DNA: TGTGCCAGCAGCTTTGGTACAGATACGCAGTATTTT
CDR3 protein: CASSFGTDTQYF

J gene: TRBJ2-7
CDR3 length: 12
D gene: NA
V gene: TRBV28
clone size: NA
CDR3 DNA: TGTGCCAGCAGTTTAGTCAACTACGAGCAGTACTTC
CDR3 protein: CASSLVNYEQYF

J gene: TRBJ2-3
CDR3 length: 16
D gene: TRBD2
V gene: TRBV10-3
clone size: NA
CDR3 DNA: TGTGCCATCAAGGGAGCTACTAGCGGGGGTACAGATACGCAGTATTTT
CDR3 protein: CAIKGATSGGTDTQYF

J gene: TRBJ1-5
CDR3 length: 14
D gene: NA
V gene: TRBV7-9
clone size: once
CDR3 DNA: TGTGCCAGCAGCCCCAAGGGGGGGCCGCAGCCCCAGCATTTT
CDR3 protein: CASSPKGGPQPQHF

J gene: TRBJ2-2
CDR3 length: 16
D gene: TRBD1
V gene: TRBV10-3
clone size: NA
CDR3 DNA: TGTGCCATCAGTGGGGATGGACAGGGGGCATCCGGGGAGCTGTTTTTT
CDR3 protein: CAISGDGQGASGELFF

J gene: TRBJ1-1
CDR3 length: 15
D gene: NA
V gene: TRBV6-5
clone size: NA
CDR3 DNA: TGTGCCAGCAGTTACACGAGGGGAGTGAACACTGAAGCTTTCTTT
CDR3 protein: CASSYTRGVNTEAFF

J gene: TRBJ2-3
CDR3 length: 14
D gene: NA
V gene: TRBV7-2
clone size: NA
CDR3 DNA: TGTGCCAGCAGCTTAGCGGGGCCCACAGATACGCAGTATTTT
CDR3 protein: CASSLAGPTDTQYF

J gene: TRBJ1-4
CDR3 length: 15
D gene: NA
V gene: TRBV7-9
clone size: NA
CDR3 DNA: TGTGCCAGCAGCTCCCGAGGCGGAGAAGGGCTTCAACTGTTTTTT
CDR3 protein: CASSSRGGEGLQLFF

J gene: TRBJ2-7
CDR3 length: 17
D gene: TRBD2
V gene: TRBV5-4
clone size: NA
CDR3 DNA: TGTGCCAGCAGCTTGGCCGGCGGACTAGCGGGTACCTACGAGCAGTACTTC
CDR3 protein: CASSLAGGLAGTYEQYF

J gene: TRBJ1-1
CDR3 length: 13
D gene: NA
V gene: TRBV6-5
clone size: NA
CDR3 DNA: TGTGCCAGCAGTCAAAGGGCCAACACTGAAGCTTTCTTT
CDR3 protein: CASSQRANTEAFF

J gene: TRBJ2-3
CDR3 length: 14
D gene: NA
V gene: TRBV19
clone size: NA
CDR3 DNA: TGTGCCAGTAGTATTGATAGCGGCACAGATACGCAGTATTTT
CDR3 protein: CASSIDSGTDTQYF

J gene: TRBJ1-6
CDR3 length: 17
D gene: NA
V gene: TRBV11-3
clone size: NA
CDR3 DNA: TGTGCCAGCAGCTTAGGCAGGACAGCGGCCTATAATTCACCCCTCCACTTT
CDR3 protein: CASSLGRTAAYNSPLHF